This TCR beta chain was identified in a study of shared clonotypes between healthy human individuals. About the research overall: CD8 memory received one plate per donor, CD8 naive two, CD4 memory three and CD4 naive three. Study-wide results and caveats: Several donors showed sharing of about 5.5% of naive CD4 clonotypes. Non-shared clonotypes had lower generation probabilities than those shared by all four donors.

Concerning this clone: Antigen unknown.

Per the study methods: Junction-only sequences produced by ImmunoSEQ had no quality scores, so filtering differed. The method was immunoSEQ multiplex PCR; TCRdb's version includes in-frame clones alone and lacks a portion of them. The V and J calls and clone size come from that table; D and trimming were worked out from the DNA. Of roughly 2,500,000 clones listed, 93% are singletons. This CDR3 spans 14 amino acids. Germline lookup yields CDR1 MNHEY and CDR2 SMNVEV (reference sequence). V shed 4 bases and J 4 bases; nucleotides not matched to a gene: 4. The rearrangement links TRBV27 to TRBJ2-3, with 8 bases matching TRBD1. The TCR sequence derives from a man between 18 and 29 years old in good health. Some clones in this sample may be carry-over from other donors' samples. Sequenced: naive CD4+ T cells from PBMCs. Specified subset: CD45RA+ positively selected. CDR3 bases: TGTGCCAGCAGTTCCCTGGACAGGGCAGATACGCAGTATTTT. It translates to CASSSLDRADTQYF.